This is a list of T cell receptor beta chains from one sample in a study of T cell responses to AZD1222 COVID-19 vaccine. Repertoires were generated with immunoSEQ multiplex PCR, while TCRdb's copy carries only in-frame clones and drops some. The table records about 150,000 clones, 90% to 95% of them present only once. The input for sequencing was peripheral blood, taken on day 0 of AZD1222 vaccination. The receptors shown here come from an adult in good health. The CDR3 runs from the conserved cysteine through the conserved F or W. A D gene is named only where the DNA matches it firmly. Size tells how often a clone was seen (once, few, many) or the class of an expanded clone, and some rows leave it out.

clone_size: once
d_call: TRBD2
v_call: TRBV2
j_call: TRBJ2-2
cdr3_nt: TGTGCCAGCAGTCGCCTAGCGGGAGGGACCGGGGAGCTGTTTTTT
cdr3_aa: CASSRLAGGTGELFF

clone_size: NA
d_call: NA
v_call: TRBV5-4
j_call: TRBJ2-1
cdr3_nt: TGTGCCAGCAGCATTCAGAGTCTCTCCTACAATGAGCAGTTCTTC
cdr3_aa: CASSIQSLSYNEQFF

clone_size: few
d_call: TRBD2
v_call: TRBV7-2
j_call: TRBJ2-3
cdr3_nt: TGTGCCAGCAGCTTAGTTTCCGGGAGGACAGATACGCAGTATTTT
cdr3_aa: CASSLVSGRTDTQYF

clone_size: once
d_call: TRBD2
v_call: TRBV14
j_call: TRBJ2-1
cdr3_nt: TGTGCCAGCAGCCCACTTAGCGGGGGGCCGTACAATGAGCAGTTCTTC
cdr3_aa: CASSPLSGGPYNEQFF

clone_size: once
d_call: NA
v_call: TRBV10-1
j_call: TRBJ1-3
cdr3_nt: TGCGCCAGCAGTCCGAGCTCTGGAAACACCATATATTTT
cdr3_aa: CASSPSSGNTIYF

clone_size: NA
d_call: NA
v_call: TRBV4-3
j_call: TRBJ2-2
cdr3_nt: TGCGCCAGCAGCCAAGATCTCGGGGAGCTGTTTTTT
cdr3_aa: CASSQDLGELFF

clone_size: NA
d_call: NA
v_call: TRBV7-8
j_call: TRBJ1-6
cdr3_nt: TGTGCCAGCAGCTTAGGGGGAAATTCACCCCTCCACTTT
cdr3_aa: CASSLGGNSPLHF

clone_size: NA
d_call: TRBD1
v_call: TRBV5-4
j_call: TRBJ2-2
cdr3_nt: TGTGCCAGCAGAGGATCACAGGGGGCGGGCACCGGGGAGCTGTTTTTT
cdr3_aa: CASRGSQGAGTGELFF

clone_size: few
d_call: NA
v_call: TRBV6-2/TRBV6-3
j_call: TRBJ2-7
cdr3_nt: TGTGCCAGCAGTTATGGGGGACGCCCCCGGAACGAGCAGTACTTC
cdr3_aa: CASSYGGRPRNEQYF

clone_size: once
d_call: NA
v_call: TRBV7-8
j_call: TRBJ1-2
cdr3_nt: TGTGCCAGCAGCTTAGTACGGGGCTATGGCTACACCTTC
cdr3_aa: CASSLVRGYGYTF

clone_size: once
d_call: NA
v_call: TRBV12-3/TRBV12-4
j_call: TRBJ1-6
cdr3_nt: TGTGCGAGCAGAGATCCCTATAATTCACTCCTCCACTTT
cdr3_aa: CASRDPYNSLLHF

clone_size: NA
d_call: NA
v_call: TRBV29-1
j_call: TRBJ2-7
cdr3_nt: TGCAGCGTTGAAGCCGGATTATACGAGCAGTACTTC
cdr3_aa: CSVEAGLYEQYF

clone_size: NA
d_call: NA
v_call: TRBV29-1
j_call: TRBJ2-6
cdr3_nt: TGCAGCGTTGAAGGCGGGCAGCCTGGGGCCAACGTCCTGACTTTC
cdr3_aa: CSVEGGQPGANVLTF

clone_size: NA
d_call: NA
v_call: TRBV11-3
j_call: TRBJ1-2
cdr3_nt: TGTGCCAGCAGCTTATTACCACGGACCCGACCTAGCAGCTATGGCTACACCTTC
cdr3_aa: CASSLLPRTRPSSYGYTF

clone_size: NA
d_call: NA
v_call: TRBV27
j_call: TRBJ1-6
cdr3_nt: TGTGCCAGCTCGTGGGGACCTAATTCACCCCTCCACTTT
cdr3_aa: CASSWGPNSPLHF

clone_size: NA
d_call: NA
v_call: TRBV28
j_call: TRBJ2-7
cdr3_nt: TGTGCCAGCAGTTCGGCGCTCTCCTACGAGCAGTACTTC
cdr3_aa: CASSSALSYEQYF

clone_size: once
d_call: NA
v_call: TRBV5-1
j_call: TRBJ2-7
cdr3_nt: TGCGCCAGCAGCCTCAATGGGGGGTCCCCCTACGAGCAGTACTTC
cdr3_aa: CASSLNGGSPYEQYF

clone_size: NA
d_call: NA
v_call: TRBV19
j_call: TRBJ2-5
cdr3_nt: TGTGCCAGTAGTCCTCCGGAGGGGTGGGTGTACCAAGAGACCCAGTACTTC
cdr3_aa: CASSPPEGWVYQETQYF

clone_size: once
d_call: NA
v_call: TRBV6-1
j_call: TRBJ1-1
cdr3_nt: TGTGCCAGCAGTGATCAGGCAAGGAGGGACACTGAAGCTTTCTTT
cdr3_aa: CASSDQARRDTEAFF

clone_size: NA
d_call: NA
v_call: TRBV9
j_call: TRBJ1-5
cdr3_nt: TGTGCCAGCAGCGTAGCGGGGGAGAGCAATCAGCCCCAGCATTTT
cdr3_aa: CASSVAGESNQPQHF

clone_size: few
d_call: TRBD1
v_call: TRBV15
j_call: TRBJ2-2
cdr3_nt: TGTGCCACCAGCAGAGAGACAGGGGGTAGCGGGGAGCTGTTTTTT
cdr3_aa: CATSRETGGSGELFF

clone_size: NA
d_call: NA
v_call: TRBV6-5
j_call: TRBJ1-6
cdr3_nt: TGTGCCAGCCCAACTCTCAGGGTCTACCTCCACTTT
cdr3_aa: CASPTLRVYLHF

clone_size: NA
d_call: NA
v_call: TRBV2
j_call: TRBJ2-7
cdr3_nt: TGTGCCAGCAGGGACTCCCTATCCTACGAGCAGTACTTC
cdr3_aa: CASRDSLSYEQYF

clone_size: NA
d_call: NA
v_call: TRBV28
j_call: TRBJ2-7
cdr3_nt: TGTGCCAGCCTACTAGCTCCCTACGAGCAGTACTTC
cdr3_aa: CASLLAPYEQYF

clone_size: NA
d_call: NA
v_call: TRBV29-1
j_call: TRBJ2-1
cdr3_nt: TGCAGCGTTGACCCCTCTGGATCCTACAATGAGCAGTTCTTC
cdr3_aa: CSVDPSGSYNEQFF

clone_size: once
d_call: TRBD1
v_call: TRBV4-3
j_call: TRBJ1-4
cdr3_nt: TGCGCCAGCAGCCAAGATCTTCGACAGGGGACTAATGAAAAACTGTTTTTT
cdr3_aa: CASSQDLRQGTNEKLFF

clone_size: NA
d_call: TRBD2
v_call: TRBV5-3
j_call: TRBJ2-3
cdr3_nt: TGTGCCAGAAGCCGGGAGCGGGGGGTACCAGATACGCAGTATTTT
cdr3_aa: CARSRERGVPDTQYF

clone_size: NA
d_call: NA
v_call: TRBV20-1
j_call: TRBJ2-7
cdr3_nt: TGCAGTGCTAGCGGATCCGACGAGCAGTACTTC
cdr3_aa: CSASGSDEQYF

clone_size: NA
d_call: NA
v_call: TRBV7-2
j_call: TRBJ2-7
cdr3_nt: TGTGCCAGCAGCTTATCCCAGAAAACCTACGAGCAGTACTTC
cdr3_aa: CASSLSQKTYEQYF

clone_size: NA
d_call: TRBD2
v_call: TRBV5-4
j_call: TRBJ2-5
cdr3_nt: TGTGCCAGCAGCCTGGGCGGGGGGGCCAGAGAGACCCAGTACTTC
cdr3_aa: CASSLGGGARETQYF

clone_size: few
d_call: NA
v_call: TRBV2
j_call: TRBJ2-7
cdr3_nt: TGTGCCAGCAAGGGCTACGAGCAGTACTTC
cdr3_aa: CASKGYEQYF

clone_size: NA
d_call: NA
v_call: TRBV24-1
j_call: TRBJ2-7
cdr3_nt: TGTGCCACCAGTGACCCCACTAGTTCCTACGAGCAGTACTTC
cdr3_aa: CATSDPTSSYEQYF

clone_size: NA
d_call: TRBD2
v_call: TRBV4-3
j_call: TRBJ2-5
cdr3_nt: TGCGCCAGCAGCCAAGAAGTAGCGGGAGTAGGTGAGACCCAGTACTTC
cdr3_aa: CASSQEVAGVGETQYF

clone_size: NA
d_call: NA
v_call: TRBV5-3
j_call: TRBJ1-3
cdr3_nt: TGTGCCAGAAGCACCGGACACCTCTCTGGAAACACCATATATTTT
cdr3_aa: CARSTGHLSGNTIYF